What follows is one T cell receptor beta chain and its context. The repertoire was sequenced with immunoSEQ multiplex PCR; TCRdb's copy has only in-frame clones and lacks some. In the table there are tens of thousands of clones, roughly 88% of which are singletons. V shed 9 bases and J shed 7 bases, with 18 bases lying between them. The CDR3 is made up of 14 amino acids. Looked up from germline, CDR1 is LNHDA and CDR2 is SQIVND (reference sequence). The data were taken from a study of T cell changes during pregnancy in multiple sclerosis. This chain joins TRBV19 and TRBJ1-4, with TRBD1 as a possible D gene (6 bases). The material was peripheral blood, obtained in the first trimester of pregnancy. The receptor was derived from a female donor with multiple sclerosis, enrolled in a pregnancy study. CDR3 loop: CASDNGGAREKLFF. The CDR3 nucleotides read TGTGCCAGCGACAACGGGGGGGCGCGTGAAAAACTGTTTTTT.